This T cell receptor (beta chain) was retrieved from a study of early T cells in non-severe SARS-CoV-2 infection. Study-level background: The sequenced material was bulk RNA from unsorted whole blood, and its chains were unpaired. Study-wide findings and caveats: Sequences matched to VDJdb favored anti-spike CD8 responses, while private and CD4 specificities were missed.

Unique molecular identifiers (one per individual cDNA molecule) were attached. TCRdb reanalysed the 5' RACE reads using MiXCR and keeps one entry per CDR3 protein. The sample yields approximately 64,000 distinct CDR3 sequences, just over 20% seen once. The CDR3 runs to 13 residues. Trimming took off 7 bases at V and 4 bases at J, with 13 bases between the two ends. Per germline, CDR1 SNHLY and CDR2 FYNNEI. Notes on this clonotype: Its antigen remains unidentified.

Here the sequenced sample was whole blood, taken at baseline. This chain links TRBV2 with TRBJ2-5, with D perhaps TRBD1 (5 bases). The sequence derives from an adult who was a healthcare worker with PCR-confirmed SARS-CoV-2 infection or an uninfected control (not recorded which). In DNA, the CDR3 is TGTGCCAGCATGTCCCAGCAGGGAGAGACCCAGTACTTC. The encoded protein is CASMSQQGETQYF.